This TCR beta chain stems from a study of CD8+CD57+ T cells in acquired aplastic anemia. The germline gives CDR1 LNHNV, CDR2 YYDKDF (reference sequence). Germline trimming cut 1 base from V and 6 bases from J; bases unmatched to any gene: 9. The CDR3 sequence is 17 residues long. Profiling of TCR beta VDJ combinations and CDR3 sequences used genomic DNA as template. One entry per CDR3 protein results from TCRdb running MiXCR on the reads. Among 250,000 to 350,000 distinct CDR3 sequences listed, 55% to 60% were seen once. Material for sequencing was sorted CD4+, CD8+, or CD8+CD57+ T cells (not recorded which) from PBMCs. The sequence was obtained from a human donor with severe aplastic anemia or a healthy control (not recorded which). The V call is TRBV15, the J call TRBJ2-1; 10 bases line up with TRBD2. The CDR3 loop is CATSRVPGLAAANEQFF. The CDR3 nucleotides are TGTGCCACCAGCAGAGTACCCGGACTAGCGGCCGCCAATGAGCAGTTCTTC.